Listed below are T cell receptor beta chains from one sample, sequenced in a study of control samples from healthy donors and cancer patients. The repertoire was sequenced with immunoSEQ multiplex PCR; TCRdb's copy has only in-frame clones and lacks some. The table lists under 450,000 clones, more than 80% of them singletons. Sequencing was carried out using PBMCs. Every receptor here comes from a man in his forties with head and neck cancer. Each CDR3 is given with its conserved first and last residue. A D gene is named only where the DNA matches it firmly. The size entry is marked missing in some rows and otherwise reads once, few, many or a size class.

CDR3 DNA	CDR3 protein	clone size	J gene	D gene	V gene
TGTGCCAGCAGCCCGGGGACAGTAAAAAACATTCAGTACTTC	CASSPGTVKNIQYF	-	TRBJ2-4	TRBD1	TRBV9
TGTGCCAGCCGGTTAAAGGGACAGGGGGCGCGATGGAACTATGGCTACACCTTC	CASRLKGQGARWNYGYTF	-	TRBJ1-2	TRBD1	TRBV19
TGTGCCAGCAGCCAAAAGGGCACAGGGGAGCAGTACTTC	CASSQKGTGEQYF	-	TRBJ2-7	-	TRBV5-8
TGTGCCAGCAGCGTAGCTACGGGGACAGGGGGTTATGGCTACACCTTC	CASSVATGTGGYGYTF	-	TRBJ1-2	TRBD1	TRBV9
TGTGCCACCAGTGATTCCGGACTAGCGGGGGCCGCTGAGCAGTTCTTC	CATSDSGLAGAAEQFF	-	TRBJ2-1	TRBD2	TRBV24-1
TGTGCCAGCACCTCCCCCCGGGACAGGGGCCGGGGTGGCTACACCTTC	CASTSPRDRGRGGYTF	-	TRBJ1-2	TRBD1	TRBV28
TGTGCCAGCAGCTTAGACGGACAGGGGGGCCAGCCCCAGCATTTT	CASSLDGQGGQPQHF	once	TRBJ1-5	TRBD1	TRBV7-9
TGTGCCAGCGGACAGGCACCAGCGACTGGGGCTTTCTTT	CASGQAPATGAFF	-	TRBJ1-1	TRBD1	TRBV12-3/TRBV12-4
TGTGCCAGCAGCTTAGGGAGACCGGGACAGGGGGTCGCATACGAGCAGTACTTC	CASSLGRPGQGVAYEQYF	-	TRBJ2-7	TRBD1	TRBV7-2
TGCGCCAGCAGTGAGTTCGGAGGGGTTAAGGATGAGCAGTTCTTC	CASSEFGGVKDEQFF	-	TRBJ2-1	-	TRBV10-2
TGCGCCAGCAGCTCCACCGGGGAGCTGTTTTTT	CASSSTGELFF	-	TRBJ2-2	-	TRBV4-1
TGTGCCATCACCCCGAACATAGAGCCTGCTTTACCGTTTACGCAGTATTTT	CAITPNIEPALPFTQYF	-	TRBJ2-3	-	TRBV10-3
TGTGCCAGTAGTATTCGGACAGGGAGTAACTATGGCTACACCTTC	CASSIRTGSNYGYTF	-	TRBJ1-2	TRBD1	TRBV19
TGTGCCAGTAGTCCGGGGACAGGGGGATCCTACGAGCAGTACTTC	CASSPGTGGSYEQYF	-	TRBJ2-7	TRBD1	TRBV19
TGTGCCAGCTGGAACACAGGGGTTTACAATGAGCAGTTCTTC	CASWNTGVYNEQFF	-	TRBJ2-1	TRBD1	TRBV7-9
TGCGCCAGCAGCTTGGGGACAGGGAACTATGGCTACACCTTC	CASSLGTGNYGYTF	-	TRBJ1-2	TRBD1	TRBV5-1
TGTGCCACCATCGGGGGCCGGGACAATGAGCAGTTCTTC	CATIGGRDNEQFF	-	TRBJ2-1	-	TRBV24-1
TGCGCCAGCAGCCCCACAGAAATAATCTACGAGCAGTACTTC	CASSPTEIIYEQYF	-	TRBJ2-7	-	TRBV4-3
TGTGCCAGCAGCCAAGATAGGGGGGTTCCCTACGAGCAGTACTTC	CASSQDRGVPYEQYF	-	TRBJ2-7	-	TRBV4-2
TGTGCCAGCAGCCCCCTCCCCGGGCTAGCGGGGGGGCCCACCTACAATGAGCAGTTCTTC	CASSPLPGLAGGPTYNEQFF	-	TRBJ2-1	TRBD2	TRBV3-1/TRBV3-2
TGTGCCAGCACCGAACCGGGGCTACAAGAGACCCAGTACTTC	CASTEPGLQETQYF	-	TRBJ2-5	-	TRBV6-5
TGTGCCAGCAGCCCTCTCCCCAGAACTGGAAACACCATATATTTT	CASSPLPRTGNTIYF	-	TRBJ1-3	-	TRBV7-9
TGTGCCAGCAGTCCGCGACAGGGGCGGTATGGCTACACCTTC	CASSPRQGRYGYTF	-	TRBJ1-2	TRBD1	TRBV27
TGCGCCAGCAGTCAGGACAGGGTCGGCAATGAGCAGTTCTTC	CASSQDRVGNEQFF	once	TRBJ2-1	TRBD1	TRBV4-1
TGTGCCACCCGACTATTATCGGGACAGGAGGCTGAAGCTTTCTTT	CATRLLSGQEAEAFF	-	TRBJ1-1	TRBD1	TRBV28
TGTGCCACCAGTGATCCTCCCAAGGGCCCCGCGGCAGATACGCAGTATTTT	CATSDPPKGPAADTQYF	-	TRBJ2-3	-	TRBV24-1
TGTGCCAGCAGCCCCGGGACAGGGGCTGAAGCTTTCTTT	CASSPGTGAEAFF	once	TRBJ1-1	TRBD1	TRBV5-4
TGTGCCAGCAGCGTGTCGGGAGCCGGGAATGAGCAGTTCTTC	CASSVSGAGNEQFF	-	TRBJ2-1	-	TRBV9
TGCGCCAGCAGCTTCGGGCAGGTTGGCACCGGGGAGCTGTTTTTT	CASSFGQVGTGELFF	-	TRBJ2-2	-	TRBV5-1
TGTGCCAGCAGTTCCCTCTACGCCGGGACTAGCGGGGGGGCAGATACGCAGTATTTT	CASSSLYAGTSGGADTQYF	-	TRBJ2-3	TRBD2	TRBV27
TGTGCCAGCAGCCTCCTAGTAGATGAAAAACTGTTTTTT	CASSLLVDEKLFF	-	TRBJ1-4	-	TRBV14
TGTGCCAGCTCACCGGAGTTTAACTATGGCTACACCTTC	CASSPEFNYGYTF	-	TRBJ1-2	-	TRBV18
TGTGCCAGCAGGCGACAGAATATGAACACTGAAGCTTTCTTT	CASRRQNMNTEAFF	-	TRBJ1-1	-	TRBV2
TGTGCCAGCAGCTTAAGCCAGGCTGGGGCCAACGTCCTGACTTTC	CASSLSQAGANVLTF	once	TRBJ2-6	-	TRBV11-2
TGTGCCAGCAACCCAGACAGGGCGGCCTACGAGCAGTACTTC	CASNPDRAAYEQYF	-	TRBJ2-7	TRBD1	TRBV2
TGTGCCAGCAGCCAATTATGGGACAGGGCGAACACTGAAGCTTTCTTT	CASSQLWDRANTEAFF	-	TRBJ1-1	TRBD1	TRBV14